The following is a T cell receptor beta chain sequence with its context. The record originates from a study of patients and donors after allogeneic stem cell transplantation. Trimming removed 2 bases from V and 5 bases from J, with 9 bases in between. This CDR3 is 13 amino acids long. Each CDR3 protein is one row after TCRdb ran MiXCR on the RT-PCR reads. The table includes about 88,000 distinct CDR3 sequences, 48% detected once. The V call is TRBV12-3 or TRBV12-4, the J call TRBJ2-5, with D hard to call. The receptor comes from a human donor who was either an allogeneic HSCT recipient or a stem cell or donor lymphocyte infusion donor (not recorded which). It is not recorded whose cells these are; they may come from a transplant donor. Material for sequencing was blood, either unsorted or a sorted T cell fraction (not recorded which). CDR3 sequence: CASSLSWRETQYF. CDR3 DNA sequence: TGTGCCAGCAGTTTAAGTTGGCGGGAGACCCAGTACTTC.